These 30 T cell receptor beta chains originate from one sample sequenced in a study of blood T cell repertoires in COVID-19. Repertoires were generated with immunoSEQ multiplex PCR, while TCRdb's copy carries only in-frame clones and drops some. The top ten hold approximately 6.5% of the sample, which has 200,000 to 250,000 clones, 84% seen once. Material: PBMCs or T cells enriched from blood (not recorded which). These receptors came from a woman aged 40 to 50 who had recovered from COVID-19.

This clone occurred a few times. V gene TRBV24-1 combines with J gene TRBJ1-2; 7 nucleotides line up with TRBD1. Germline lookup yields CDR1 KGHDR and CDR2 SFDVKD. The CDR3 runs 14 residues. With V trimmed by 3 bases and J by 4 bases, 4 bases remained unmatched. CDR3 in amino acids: CATSDPDRAYGYTF. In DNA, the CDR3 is TGTGCCACCAGTGATCCAGACAGGGCCTATGGCTACACCTTC.

CDR3 coding DNA: TGTGCCAGCAGCTTGAGTTGGCGGCCTAGCTCCTACAATGAGCAGTTCTTC. Residues: CASSLSWRPSSYNEQFF. The chain recombines TRBV5-6 with TRBJ2-1; D uncertain. The CDR3 consists of 17 residues. V lost 1 base, J lost 0 bases, and 14 bases lay in between. Germline values: CDR1 SGHDT, CDR2 YYEEEE.

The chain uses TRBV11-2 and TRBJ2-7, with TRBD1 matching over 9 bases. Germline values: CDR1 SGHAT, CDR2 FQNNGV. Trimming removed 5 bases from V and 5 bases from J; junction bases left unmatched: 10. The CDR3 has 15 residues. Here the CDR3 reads CASSVTGTGWDEQYV. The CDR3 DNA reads TGTGCCAGCAGCGTAACCGGGACAGGGTGGGACGAGCAGTACGTC.

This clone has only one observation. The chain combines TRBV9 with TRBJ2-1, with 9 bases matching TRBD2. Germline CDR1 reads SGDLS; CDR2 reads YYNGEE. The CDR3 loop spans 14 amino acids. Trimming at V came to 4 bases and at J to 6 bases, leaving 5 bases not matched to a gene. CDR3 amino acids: CASSSGTSFNEQFF. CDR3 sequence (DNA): TGTGCCAGCAGCTCCGGGACTAGCTTCAATGAGCAGTTCTTC.

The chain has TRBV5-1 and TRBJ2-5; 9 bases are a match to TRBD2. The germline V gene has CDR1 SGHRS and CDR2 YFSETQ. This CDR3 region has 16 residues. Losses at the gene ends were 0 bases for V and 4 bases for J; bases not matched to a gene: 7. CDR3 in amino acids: CASSLDGGRAVETQYF. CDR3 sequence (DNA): TGCGCCAGCAGCTTGGATGGCGGGAGGGCCGTAGAGACCCAGTACTTC.

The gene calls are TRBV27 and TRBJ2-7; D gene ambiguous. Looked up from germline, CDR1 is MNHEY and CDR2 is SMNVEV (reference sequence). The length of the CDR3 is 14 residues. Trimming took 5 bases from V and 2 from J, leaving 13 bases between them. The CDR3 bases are TGTGCCAGCAGTACGACCTGGAGAGCCTACGAGCAGTACTTC. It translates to CASSTTWRAYEQYF.

DNA for the CDR3: TGTGCCAGCAGGCTTCTAGCGGGAGTCTACGAGCAGTACTTC. Protein: CASRLLAGVYEQYF. The genes are TRBV2 and TRBJ2-7; TRBD2 matches at 10 bases. Germline loops: CDR1 SNHLY, CDR2 FYNNEI. CDR3 size: 14 residues. V shed 6 bases, J shed 3 bases, and the junction held 5 bases outside the gene matches.

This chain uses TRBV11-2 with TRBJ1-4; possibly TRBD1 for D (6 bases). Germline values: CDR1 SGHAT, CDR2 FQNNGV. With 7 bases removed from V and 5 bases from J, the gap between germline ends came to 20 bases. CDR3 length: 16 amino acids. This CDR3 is CASTWGRGRRNEKLFF. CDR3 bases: TGTGCCAGCACCTGGGGCAGGGGAAGGAGGAATGAAAAACTGTTTTTT.

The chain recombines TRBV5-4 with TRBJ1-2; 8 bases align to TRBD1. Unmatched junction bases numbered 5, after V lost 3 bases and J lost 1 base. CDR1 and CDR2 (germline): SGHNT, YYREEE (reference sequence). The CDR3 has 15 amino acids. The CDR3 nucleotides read TGTGCCAGCAGCTCAGGGGGCCCTAATAACTATGGCTACACCTTC. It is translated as CASSSGGPNNYGYTF.

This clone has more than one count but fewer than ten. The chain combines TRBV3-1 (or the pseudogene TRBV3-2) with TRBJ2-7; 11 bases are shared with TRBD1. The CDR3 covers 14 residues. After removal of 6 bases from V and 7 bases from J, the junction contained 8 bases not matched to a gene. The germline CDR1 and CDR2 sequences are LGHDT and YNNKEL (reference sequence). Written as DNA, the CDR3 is TGTGCCAGCAGTCATGGACAGGGGGCGGGAGAGCAGTACTTC. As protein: CASSHGQGAGEQYF.

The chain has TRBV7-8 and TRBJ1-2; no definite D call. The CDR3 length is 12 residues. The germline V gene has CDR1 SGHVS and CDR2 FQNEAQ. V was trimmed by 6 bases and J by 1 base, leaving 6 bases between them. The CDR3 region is CASSLFNYGYTF. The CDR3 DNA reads TGTGCCAGCAGTCTTTTTAACTATGGCTACACCTTC.

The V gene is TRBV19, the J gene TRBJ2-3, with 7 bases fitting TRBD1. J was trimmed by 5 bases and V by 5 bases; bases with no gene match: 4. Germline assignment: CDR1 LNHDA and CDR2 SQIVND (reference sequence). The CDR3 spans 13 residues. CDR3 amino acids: CASSGNRGDTQYF. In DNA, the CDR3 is TGTGCCAGTAGTGGGAACAGGGGAGATACGCAGTATTTT.

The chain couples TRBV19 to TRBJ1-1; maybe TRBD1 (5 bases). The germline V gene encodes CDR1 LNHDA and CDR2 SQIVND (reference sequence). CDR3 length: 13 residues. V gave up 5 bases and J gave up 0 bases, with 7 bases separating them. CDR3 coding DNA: TGTGCCAGTAGTTCAGGGTTGAACACTGAAGCTTTCTTT. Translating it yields CASSSGLNTEAFF.

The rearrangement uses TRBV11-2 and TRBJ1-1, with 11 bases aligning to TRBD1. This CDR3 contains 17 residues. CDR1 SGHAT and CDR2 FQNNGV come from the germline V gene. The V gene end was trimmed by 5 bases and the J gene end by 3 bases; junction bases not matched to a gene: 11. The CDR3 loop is CASSPRTGGVGDTEAFF. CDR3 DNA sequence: TGTGCCAGCAGCCCTAGGACAGGGGGCGTTGGGGACACTGAAGCTTTCTTT.

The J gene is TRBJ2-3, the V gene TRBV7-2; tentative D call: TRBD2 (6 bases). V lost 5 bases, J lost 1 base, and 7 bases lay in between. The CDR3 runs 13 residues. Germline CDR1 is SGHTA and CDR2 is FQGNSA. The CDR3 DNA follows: TGTGCCAGCAGCCCTAGCGGCACAGATACGCAGTATTTT. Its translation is CASSPSGTDTQYF.

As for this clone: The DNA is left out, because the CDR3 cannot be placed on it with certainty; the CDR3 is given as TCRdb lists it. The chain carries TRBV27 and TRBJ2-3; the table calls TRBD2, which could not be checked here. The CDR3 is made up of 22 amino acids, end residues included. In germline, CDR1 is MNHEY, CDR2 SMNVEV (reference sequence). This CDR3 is CASSSSVFLAGDRGESTDTQYF.

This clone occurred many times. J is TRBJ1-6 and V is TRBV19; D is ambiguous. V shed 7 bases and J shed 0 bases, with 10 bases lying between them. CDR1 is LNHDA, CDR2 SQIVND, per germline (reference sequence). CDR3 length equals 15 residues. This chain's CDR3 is CASNDFSSYNSPLHF. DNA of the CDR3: TGTGCCAGTAATGACTTTAGCTCCTATAATTCACCCCTCCACTTT.

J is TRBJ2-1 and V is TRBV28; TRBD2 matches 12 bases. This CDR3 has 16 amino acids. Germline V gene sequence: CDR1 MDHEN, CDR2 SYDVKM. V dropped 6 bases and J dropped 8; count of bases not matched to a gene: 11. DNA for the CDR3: TGTGCCAGCAGCCCGGGGGGCCTAGCGGGAGGGGATGAGCAGTTCTTC. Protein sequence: CASSPGGLAGGDEQFF.

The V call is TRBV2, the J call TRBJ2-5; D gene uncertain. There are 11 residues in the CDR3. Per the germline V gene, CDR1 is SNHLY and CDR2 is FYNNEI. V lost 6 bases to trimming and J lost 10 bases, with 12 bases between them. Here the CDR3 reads CASSPMGYQYF. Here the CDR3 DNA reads TGTGCCAGCAGCCCGATGGGCTACCAGTACTTC.

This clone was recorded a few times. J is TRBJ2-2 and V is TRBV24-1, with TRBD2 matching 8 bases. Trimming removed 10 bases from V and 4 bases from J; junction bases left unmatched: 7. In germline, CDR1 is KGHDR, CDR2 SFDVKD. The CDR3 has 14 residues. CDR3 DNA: TGTGCCACTGGGGGAGCGGGAGTCACCGGGGAGCTGTTTTTT. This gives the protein CATGGAGVTGELFF.

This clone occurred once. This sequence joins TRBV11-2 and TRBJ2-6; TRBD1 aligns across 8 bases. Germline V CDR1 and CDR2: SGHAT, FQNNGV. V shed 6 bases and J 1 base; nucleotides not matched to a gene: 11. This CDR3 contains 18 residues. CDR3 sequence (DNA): TGTGCCAGCAGGTTTACCGGGACAGGATTATCTGGGGCCAACGTCCTGACTTTC. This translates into CASRFTGTGLSGANVLTF. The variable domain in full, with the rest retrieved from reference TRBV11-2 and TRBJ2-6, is EAGVAQSPRYKIIEKRQSVAFWCNPISGHATLYWYQQILGQGPKLLIQFQNNGVVDDSQLPKDRFSAERLKGVDSTLKIQPAKLEDSAVYLCASRFTGTGLSGANVLTFGAGSRLTVL.

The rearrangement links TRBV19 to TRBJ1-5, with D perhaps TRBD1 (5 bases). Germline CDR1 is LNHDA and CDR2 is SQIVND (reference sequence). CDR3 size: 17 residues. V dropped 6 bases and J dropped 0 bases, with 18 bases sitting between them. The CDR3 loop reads CASSPARGGTSNQPQHF. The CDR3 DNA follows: TGTGCCAGTAGCCCTGCGCGGGGAGGGACTAGCAATCAGCCCCAGCATTTT.

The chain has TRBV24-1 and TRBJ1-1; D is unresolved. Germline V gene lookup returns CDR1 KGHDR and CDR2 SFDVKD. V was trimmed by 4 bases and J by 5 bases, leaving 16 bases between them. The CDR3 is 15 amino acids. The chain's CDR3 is CATSDPGRGETEAFF. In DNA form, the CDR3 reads TGTGCCACCAGTGACCCCGGCCGCGGGGAGACTGAAGCTTTCTTT.

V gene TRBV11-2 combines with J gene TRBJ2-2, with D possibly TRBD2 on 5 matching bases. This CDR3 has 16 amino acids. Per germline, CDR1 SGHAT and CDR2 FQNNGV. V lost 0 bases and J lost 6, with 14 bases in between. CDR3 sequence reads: CASSLEIGSSAGELFF. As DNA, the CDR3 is TGTGCCAGCAGCTTAGAGATAGGGAGTAGCGCCGGGGAGCTGTTTTTT.

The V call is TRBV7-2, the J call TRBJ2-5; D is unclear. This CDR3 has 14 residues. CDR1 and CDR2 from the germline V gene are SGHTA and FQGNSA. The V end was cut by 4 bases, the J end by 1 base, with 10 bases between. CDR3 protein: CASSWALLQETQYF. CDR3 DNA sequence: TGTGCCAGCAGCTGGGCCCTCCTCCAAGAGACCCAGTACTTC.

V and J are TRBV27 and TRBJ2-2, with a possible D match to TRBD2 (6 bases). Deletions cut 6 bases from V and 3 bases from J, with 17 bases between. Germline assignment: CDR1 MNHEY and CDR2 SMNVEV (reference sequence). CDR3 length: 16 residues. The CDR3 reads CASRVGLARYTGELFF. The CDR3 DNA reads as TGTGCCAGCAGGGTTGGGCTAGCGCGTTACACCGGGGAGCTGTTTTTT.

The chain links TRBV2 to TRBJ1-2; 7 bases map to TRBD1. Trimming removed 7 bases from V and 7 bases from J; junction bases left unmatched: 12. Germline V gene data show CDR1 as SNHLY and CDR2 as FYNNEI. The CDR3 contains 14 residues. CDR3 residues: CASTLTGRGSGYTF. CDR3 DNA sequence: TGTGCCAGCACCTTGACAGGGCGGGGTAGTGGCTACACCTTC.

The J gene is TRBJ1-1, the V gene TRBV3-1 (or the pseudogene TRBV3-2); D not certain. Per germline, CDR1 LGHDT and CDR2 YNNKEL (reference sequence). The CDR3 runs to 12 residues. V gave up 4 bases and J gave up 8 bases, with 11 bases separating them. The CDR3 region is CASSPLHQEAFF. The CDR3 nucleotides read TGTGCCAGCAGCCCATTACACCAAGAAGCTTTCTTT.

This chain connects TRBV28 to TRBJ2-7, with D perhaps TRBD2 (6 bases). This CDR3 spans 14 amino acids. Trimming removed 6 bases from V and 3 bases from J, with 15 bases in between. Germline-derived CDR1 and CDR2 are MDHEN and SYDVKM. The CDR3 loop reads CASSVSGGSYEQYF. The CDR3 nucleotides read TGTGCCAGCAGCGTTTCTGGGGGGAGCTACGAGCAGTACTTC.

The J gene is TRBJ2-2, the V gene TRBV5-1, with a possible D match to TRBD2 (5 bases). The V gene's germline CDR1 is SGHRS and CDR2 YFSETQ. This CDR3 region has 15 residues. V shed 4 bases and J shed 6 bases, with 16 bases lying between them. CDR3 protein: CASSPGPGSAGELFF. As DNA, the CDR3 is TGCGCCAGCAGCCCCGGGCCGGGGAGTGCCGGGGAGCTGTTTTTT. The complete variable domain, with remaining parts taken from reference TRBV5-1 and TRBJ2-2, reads KAGVTQTPRYLIKTRGQQVTLSCSPISGHRSVSWYQQTPGQGLQFLFEYFSETQRNKGNFPGRFSGRQFSNSRSEMNVSTLELGDSALYLCASSPGPGSAGELFFGEGSRLTVL.